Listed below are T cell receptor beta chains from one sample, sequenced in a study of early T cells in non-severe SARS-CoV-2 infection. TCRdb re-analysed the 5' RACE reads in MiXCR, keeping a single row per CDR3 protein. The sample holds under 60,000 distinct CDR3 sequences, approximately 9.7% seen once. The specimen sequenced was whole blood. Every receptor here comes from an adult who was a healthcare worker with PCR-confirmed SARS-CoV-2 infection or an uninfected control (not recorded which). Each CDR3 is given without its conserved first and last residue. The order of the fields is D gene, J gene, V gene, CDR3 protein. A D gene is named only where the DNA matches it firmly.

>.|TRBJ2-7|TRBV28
ASTQGAYEQY
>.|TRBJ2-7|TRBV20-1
SAEGPGEYEQY
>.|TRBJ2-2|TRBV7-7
ASSPALVGTGELF
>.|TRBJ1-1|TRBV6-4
ASREGGTNTEAF
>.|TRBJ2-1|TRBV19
ATRFSYNEQF
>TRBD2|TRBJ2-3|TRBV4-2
ASSQAGARGANTDTQY
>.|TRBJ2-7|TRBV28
ASSLAQGVFGEQY
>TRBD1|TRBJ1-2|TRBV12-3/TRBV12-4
ASRGQGASGYT
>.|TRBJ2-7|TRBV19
ASSITGAYEQY
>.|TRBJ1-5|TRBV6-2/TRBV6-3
ASSPGVLSNQPQH
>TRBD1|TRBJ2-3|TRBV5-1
ASSFTGAPCQDTQY
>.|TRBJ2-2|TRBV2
ASNLLADTGELF
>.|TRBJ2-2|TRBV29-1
SAGFGGELF
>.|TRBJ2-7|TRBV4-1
ASSQDLRRQEWEQY
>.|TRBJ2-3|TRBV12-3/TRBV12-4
ASSLATSYDSRTDTQY
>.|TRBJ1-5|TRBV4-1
ASSQDTNQPQH
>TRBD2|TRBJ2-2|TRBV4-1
ASSFRLAGNTGELF
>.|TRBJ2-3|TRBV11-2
ASSFGSSTDTQY
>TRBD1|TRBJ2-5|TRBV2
ASSEGPTGRYETQY
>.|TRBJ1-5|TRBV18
ASSPASNQPQH
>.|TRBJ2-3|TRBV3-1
ASSQDASTDTQY
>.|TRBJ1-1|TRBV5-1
ASSDGWNTEAF
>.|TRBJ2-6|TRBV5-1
ASSSDGFSGANVLT
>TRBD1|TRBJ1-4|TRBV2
ASRNGGQAGNEKLF
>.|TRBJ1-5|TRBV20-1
SAYPGYSNQPQH
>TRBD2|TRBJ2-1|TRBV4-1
ASSGRSRTRKTYEQF
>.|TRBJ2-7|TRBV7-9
ASSSAGQMAYEQY
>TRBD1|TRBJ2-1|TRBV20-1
SAREGTVRNEQF
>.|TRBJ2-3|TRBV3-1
ASSQVSDTQY
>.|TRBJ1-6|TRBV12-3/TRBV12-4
ASRQGSPLH
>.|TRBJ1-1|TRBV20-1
SARKAGMNTEAF
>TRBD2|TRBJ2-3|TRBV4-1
ASSQDPQRGGRTDTQY
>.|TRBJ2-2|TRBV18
ASSLHTQTDTGELF
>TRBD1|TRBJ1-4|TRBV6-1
ASSDLTGTGSEKLF
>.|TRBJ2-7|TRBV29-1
SVAGNYEQY
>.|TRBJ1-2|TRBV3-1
ASSQSASNYGYT
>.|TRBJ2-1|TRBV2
ASTVEGSGSSYNEQF
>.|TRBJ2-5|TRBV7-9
ASSLGTPETQY
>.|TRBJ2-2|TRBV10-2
ASQPWSGELF
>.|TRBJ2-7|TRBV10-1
ASSEGWGDRIGTQY
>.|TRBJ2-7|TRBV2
ASNQEVDSYEQY
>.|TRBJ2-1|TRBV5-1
ASSPGGTLNEQF
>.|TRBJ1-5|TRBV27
ASSSGLSNQPQH
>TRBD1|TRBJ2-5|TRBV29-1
SVGPGQIQETQY
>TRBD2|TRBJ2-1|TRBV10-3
ATEALAGVAASYNEQF
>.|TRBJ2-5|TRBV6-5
ASSSSVEETQY
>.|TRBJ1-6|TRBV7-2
ASSPTGLSPLH
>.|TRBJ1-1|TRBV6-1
ASRRGLNTEAF
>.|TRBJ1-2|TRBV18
ASSPPFSSPNYGYT
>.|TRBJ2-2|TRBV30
AWGSGNTGELF
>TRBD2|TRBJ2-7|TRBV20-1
NARGLAGGLPIYEQY